The 5 T cell receptor beta chains presented below share a single source sample, sequenced in a study of breast tumors, draining lymph nodes, adjacent tissues. TCRdb independently ran MiXCR on the multiplex PCR reads; one entry per CDR3 protein. The sample consists of tens of thousands of distinct CDR3 sequences, 45% to 65% of them appearing once. Sequenced: breast tumor tissue. All receptors come from a female donor with breast cancer. Some clones in this sample may be carry-over from other donors' samples.

This clonotype was counted a few times. The chain couples TRBV19 to TRBJ1-6, with 7 bases fitting TRBD1. Losses at the gene ends were 4 bases for V and 7 bases for J; bases not matched to a gene: 4. The CDR3 is 14 amino acids. CDR1 LNHDA and CDR2 SQIVND come from the germline V gene (reference sequence). The CDR3 is CASSTGTANSPLHF. CDR3 nucleotide sequence: TGTGCCAGTAGTACCGGGACAGCCAATTCACCCCTCCACTTT. The whole variable domain, filled in from reference TRBV19 and TRBJ1-6, reads DGGITQSPKYLFRKEGQNVTLSCEQNLNHDAMYWYRQDPGQGLRLIYYSQIVNDFQKGDIAEGYSVSREKKESFPLTVTSAQKNPTAFYLCASSTGTANSPLHFGNGTRLTVT.

This clonotype was detected ten times or more. The V gene is TRBV18, the J gene TRBJ2-5, with TRBD2 matching over 7 bases. Germline V gives CDR1 KGHSH, CDR2 LQKENI. The CDR3 loop spans 14 amino acids. The ends lost 4 bases at V and 0 bases at J; junction bases unmatched: 2. The CDR3 here is CASSRGGNQETQYF. The CDR3 DNA sequence: TGTGCCAGCTCACGGGGAGGGAACCAAGAGACCCAGTACTTC.

Concerning this clonotype: A clone one base away is much larger, so this may be a read error. V is TRBV6-1 and J is TRBJ1-5; 9 positions agree with TRBD1. The germline V gene has CDR1 MNHNS and CDR2 SASEGT. The CDR3 is made up of 15 amino acids. Here the CDR3 DNA reads TGTGCCGGCAGCCCAACAGGGGGCGCGGATCAGCCCCAGCATTTT. Translated, it gives CAGSPTGGADQPQHF.

This clonotype was observed many times. The rearrangement links TRBV11-3 to TRBJ2-1, with a possible D match to TRBD2 (6 bases). Between the trimmed V and J ends, which lost 2 bases and 4 bases, there was a span of 15 bases. CDR1 and CDR2 (germline): SGHNT, YENEEA. CDR3 length: 16 residues. The CDR3 region is CASSLWRDPPYNEQFF. In nucleotides, the CDR3 is TGTGCCAGCAGCTTATGGCGGGACCCACCTTACAATGAGCAGTTCTTC.

This chain connects TRBV5-1 to TRBJ1-2, with a possible D match to TRBD1 (5 bases). Trimming removed 4 bases at V and 2 bases at J, with 18 bases between. CDR1 and CDR2 from the germline V gene are SGHRS and YFSETQ. There are 16 residues in the CDR3. In nucleotides, the CDR3 is TGCGCCAGCAGCCCGTTCAGGGAACCACCCAACTATGGCTACACCTTC. Translated: CASSPFREPPNYGYTF.